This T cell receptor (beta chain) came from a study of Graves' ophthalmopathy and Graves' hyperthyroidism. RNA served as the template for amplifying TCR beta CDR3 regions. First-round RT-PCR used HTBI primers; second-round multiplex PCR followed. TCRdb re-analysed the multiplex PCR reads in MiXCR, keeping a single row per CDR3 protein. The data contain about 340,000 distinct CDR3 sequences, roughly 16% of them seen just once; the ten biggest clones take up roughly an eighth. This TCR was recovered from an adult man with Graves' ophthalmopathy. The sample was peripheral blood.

CDR3 coding DNA: TGTGCCAGCAGTCCCTTATTACCGGGGGGCATGAACACTGAAGCTTTCTTT. Protein sequence: CASSPLLPGGMNTEAFF. The chain uses TRBV28 and TRBJ1-1; D possibly corresponds to TRBD1 (6 bases). The CDR3 sequence is 17 residues long. Trimming stripped 5 bases from V and 0 bases from J, with 19 bases between. Germline CDR1 reads MDHEN; CDR2 reads SYDVKM.